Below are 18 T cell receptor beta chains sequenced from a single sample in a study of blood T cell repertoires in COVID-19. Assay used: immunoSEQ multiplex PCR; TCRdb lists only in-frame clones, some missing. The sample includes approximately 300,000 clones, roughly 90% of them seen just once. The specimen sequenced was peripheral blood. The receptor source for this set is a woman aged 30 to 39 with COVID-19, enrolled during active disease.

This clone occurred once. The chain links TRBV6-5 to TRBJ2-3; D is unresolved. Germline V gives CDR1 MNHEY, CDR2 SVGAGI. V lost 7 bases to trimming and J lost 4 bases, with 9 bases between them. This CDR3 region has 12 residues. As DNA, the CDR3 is TGTGCCAGCACCCTACTACCAGATACGCAGTATTTT. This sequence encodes CASTLLPDTQYF.

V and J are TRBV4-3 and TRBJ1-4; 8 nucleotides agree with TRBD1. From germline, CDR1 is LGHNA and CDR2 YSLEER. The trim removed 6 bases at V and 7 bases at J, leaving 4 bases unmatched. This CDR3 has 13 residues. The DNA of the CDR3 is TGCGCCAGCAGGGACAGGGCATTTGAAAAACTGTTTTTT. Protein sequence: CASRDRAFEKLFF.

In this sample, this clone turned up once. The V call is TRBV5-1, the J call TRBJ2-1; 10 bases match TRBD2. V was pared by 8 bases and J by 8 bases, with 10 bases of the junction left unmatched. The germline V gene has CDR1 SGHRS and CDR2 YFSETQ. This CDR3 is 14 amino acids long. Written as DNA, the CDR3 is TGCGCCAGTGTAGCGGGAGGCATTTCTGATGAGCAGTTCTTC. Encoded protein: CASVAGGISDEQFF.

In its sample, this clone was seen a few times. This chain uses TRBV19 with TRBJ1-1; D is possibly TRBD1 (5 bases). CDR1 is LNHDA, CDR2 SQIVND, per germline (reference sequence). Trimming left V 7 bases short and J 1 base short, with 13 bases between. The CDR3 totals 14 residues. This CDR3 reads CASTKGQPNTEAFF. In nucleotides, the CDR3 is TGTGCCAGTACTAAGGGGCAGCCGAACACTGAAGCTTTCTTT. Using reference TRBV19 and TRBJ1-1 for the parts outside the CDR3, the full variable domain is DGGITQSPKYLFRKEGQNVTLSCEQNLNHDAMYWYRQDPGQGLRLIYYSQIVNDFQKGDIAEGYSVSREKKESFPLTVTSAQKNPTAFYLCASTKGQPNTEAFFGQGTRLTVV.

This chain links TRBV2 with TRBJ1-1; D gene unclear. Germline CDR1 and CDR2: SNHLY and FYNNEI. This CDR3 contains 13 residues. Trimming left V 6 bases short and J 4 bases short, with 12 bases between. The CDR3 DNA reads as TGTGCCAGCAGCCTAGGCAGCCCCACTGAAGCTTTCTTT. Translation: CASSLGSPTEAFF.

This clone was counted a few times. The chain's CDR3 is CASSPGTNYGYTF. In DNA form, the CDR3 reads TGTGCCAGCAGTCCTGGGACAAATTATGGCTACACCTTC. V gene TRBV25-1 combines with J gene TRBJ1-2; D is possibly TRBD1 (6 bases). V was clipped by 5 bases and J by 5 bases, with 12 bases between them. Germline loops: CDR1 MGHDK, CDR2 SYGVNS. The length of the CDR3 is 13 residues.

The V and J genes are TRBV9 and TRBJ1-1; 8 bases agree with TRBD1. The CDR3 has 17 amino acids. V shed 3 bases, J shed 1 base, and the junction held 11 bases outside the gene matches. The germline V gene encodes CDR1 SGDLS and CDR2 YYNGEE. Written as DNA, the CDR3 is TGTGCCAGCAGCGAGGGCTTGGCAGGGGGCCAGAACACTGAAGCTTTCTTT. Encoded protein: CASSEGLAGGQNTEAFF.

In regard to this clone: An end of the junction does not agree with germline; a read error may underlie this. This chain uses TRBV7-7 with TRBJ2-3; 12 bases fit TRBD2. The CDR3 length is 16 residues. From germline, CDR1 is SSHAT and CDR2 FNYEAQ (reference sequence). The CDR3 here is CASSSAPGLAGDTQYF. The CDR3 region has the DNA TGTGCTAGCAGCTCCGCACCGGGACTAGCGGGAGATACGCAGTATTTT.

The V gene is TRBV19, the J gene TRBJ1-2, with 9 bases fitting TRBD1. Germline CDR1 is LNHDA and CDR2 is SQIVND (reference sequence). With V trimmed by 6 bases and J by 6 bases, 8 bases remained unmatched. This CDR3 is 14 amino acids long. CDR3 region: CASRGQGGWHGYTF. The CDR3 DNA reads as TGTGCCAGTAGGGGACAGGGAGGCTGGCATGGCTACACCTTC.

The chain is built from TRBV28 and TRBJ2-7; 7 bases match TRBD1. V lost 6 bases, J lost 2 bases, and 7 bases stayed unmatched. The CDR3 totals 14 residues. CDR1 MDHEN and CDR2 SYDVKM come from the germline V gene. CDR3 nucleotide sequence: TGTGCCAGCAGCATAACAGGGGTCACCTACGAGCAGTACTTC. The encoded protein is CASSITGVTYEQYF.

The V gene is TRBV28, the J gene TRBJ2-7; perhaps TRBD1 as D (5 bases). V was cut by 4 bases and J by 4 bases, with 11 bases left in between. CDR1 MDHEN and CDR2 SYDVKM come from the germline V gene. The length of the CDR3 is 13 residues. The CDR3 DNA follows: TGTGCCAGCAGTTCGGTAGGGGCTTACGAGCAGTACTTC. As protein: CASSSVGAYEQYF.

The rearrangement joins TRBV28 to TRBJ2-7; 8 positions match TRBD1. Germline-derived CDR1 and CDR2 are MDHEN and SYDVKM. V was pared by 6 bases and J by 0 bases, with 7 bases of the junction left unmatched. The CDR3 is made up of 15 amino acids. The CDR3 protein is CASRGDRGASYEQYF. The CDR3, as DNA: TGTGCCAGCAGAGGTGACAGGGGCGCCTCCTACGAGCAGTACTTC.

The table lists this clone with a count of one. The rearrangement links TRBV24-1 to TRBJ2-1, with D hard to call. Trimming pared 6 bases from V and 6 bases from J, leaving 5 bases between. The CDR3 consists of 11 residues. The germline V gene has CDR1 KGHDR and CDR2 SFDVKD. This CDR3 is CATSLLNEQFF. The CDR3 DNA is TGTGCCACCAGTCTCCTCAATGAGCAGTTCTTC.

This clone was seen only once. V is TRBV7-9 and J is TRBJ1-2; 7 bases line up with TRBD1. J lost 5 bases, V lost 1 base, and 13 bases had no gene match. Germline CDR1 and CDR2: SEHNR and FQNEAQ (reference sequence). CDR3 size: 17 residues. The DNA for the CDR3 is TGTGCCAGCAGCTTAGGAGGGGGCGAACAGACTCTTTATGGCTACACCTTC. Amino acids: CASSLGGGEQTLYGYTF.

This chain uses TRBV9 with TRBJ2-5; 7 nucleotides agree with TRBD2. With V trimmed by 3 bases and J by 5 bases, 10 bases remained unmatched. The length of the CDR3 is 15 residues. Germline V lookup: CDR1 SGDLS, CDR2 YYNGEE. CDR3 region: CASSAARDYRETQYF. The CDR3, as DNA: TGTGCCAGCAGCGCAGCCCGGGACTACAGGGAGACCCAGTACTTC.

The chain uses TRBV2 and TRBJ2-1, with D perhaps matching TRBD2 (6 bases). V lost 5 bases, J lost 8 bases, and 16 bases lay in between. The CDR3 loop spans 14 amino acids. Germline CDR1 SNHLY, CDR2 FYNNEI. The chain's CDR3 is CASSQRESVDEQFF. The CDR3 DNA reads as TGTGCCAGCAGTCAACGGGAGTCCGTGGATGAGCAGTTCTTC. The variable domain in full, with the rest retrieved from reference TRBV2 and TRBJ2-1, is EPEVTQTPSHQVTQMGQEVILRCVPISNHLYFYWYRQILGQKVEFLVSFYNNEISEKSEIFDDQFSVERPDGSNFTLKIRSTKLEDSAMYFCASSQRESVDEQFFGPGTRLTVL.

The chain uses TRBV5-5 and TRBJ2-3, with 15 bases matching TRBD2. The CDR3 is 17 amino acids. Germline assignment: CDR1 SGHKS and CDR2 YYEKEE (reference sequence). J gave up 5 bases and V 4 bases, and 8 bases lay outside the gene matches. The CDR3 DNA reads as TGTGCCAGCAGCGCCTTTGGACTAGCGGGAGGGAGAGATACGCAGTATTTT. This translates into CASSAFGLAGGRDTQYF.

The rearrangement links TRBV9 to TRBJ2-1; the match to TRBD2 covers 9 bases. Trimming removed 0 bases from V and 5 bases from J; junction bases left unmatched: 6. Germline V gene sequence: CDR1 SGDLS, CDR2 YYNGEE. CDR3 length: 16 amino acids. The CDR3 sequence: CASSVGGRAENNEQFF. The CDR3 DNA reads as TGTGCCAGCAGCGTAGGCGGGAGGGCCGAAAACAATGAGCAGTTCTTC.